These 25 T cell receptor beta chains came from one sample sequenced in a study of tumor-infiltrating lymphocytes in primary liver carcinoma. The input was about 500 ng total RNA; TCR beta cDNA was made from it with a constant-region primer. Libraries for TCR beta were built through three nested multiplex PCR rounds, which together made up a slightly modified ARM-PCR procedure. The first two PCR rounds, around 10 cycles each, used TRBV1-TRBV30 forward primers and a C-beta reverse primer. MiXCR, run by TCRdb on the multiplex PCR reads, gives a single entry per CDR3 protein. The data show more than 85,000 distinct CDR3 sequences, with 82% seen just once and more than 15% held by the top ten. Without any cell sorting, about 20-32 mg of bulk tissue yielded co-extracted RNA and DNA. Input material: liver tumor tissue from sampling region 3. Subset here: tumor region T3, left-lateral pole. Receptors originate from a man aged 35 to 55 with primary liver carcinoma and hepatitis B virus infection.

To note about this clonotype: Germline and junction disagree at one end, which may indicate a read error. The chain recombines TRBV6-1 with TRBJ2-2, with D possibly TRBD1 on 6 matching bases. Germline lookup yields CDR1 MNHNS and CDR2 SASEGT. CDR3 length: 18 amino acids. In DNA form, the CDR3 reads TGTGCCAGCAGTGAAGAGCTTCTAGGGGGAGCAAACACCGGGGACCTGTTTTTT. Translated, it gives CASSEELLGGANTGDLFF.

The chain recombines TRBV4-2 with TRBJ2-4; no definite D call. The CDR3 consists of 15 residues. Germline CDR1 and CDR2: LGHNA and YNFKEQ. The CDR3 region has the DNA TGTGTCAGTAGCCAAGGCGTGGATCCCAATAGCATTCAGTACTTC. Its protein product is CVSSQGVDPNSIQYF.

Worth noting for this clonotype: The junction shows a germline mismatch at one end, possibly a read error. The chain recombines TRBV5-6 with TRBJ2-7; no firm D call. The CDR3 is 14 amino acids. In germline, CDR1 is SGHDT, CDR2 YYEEEE. The CDR3 reads CTSSLWGSSYEQYF. CDR3 bases: TGTACCAGCAGCTTATGGGGAAGCTCCTATGAGCAGTACTTC.

The chain carries TRBV29-1 and TRBJ2-1; D is possibly TRBD1 (7 bases). The germline gives CDR1 SQVTM, CDR2 ANQGSEA. This CDR3 region has 14 residues. The CDR3 nucleotides read TGCAGTGTTCCAGCAGGGGGGTCCTACAATGAGCAGTTCTTC. The encoded protein is CSVPAGGSYNEQFF.

Comment on this clonotype: With a much larger clone just one base away, this may be a read error. The chain carries TRBV28 and TRBJ2-5, with D perhaps assigned TRBD1 or TRBD2 (6 bases each). V lost 5 bases and J 5 bases, leaving 18 bases between the germline ends. Germline assignment: CDR1 MDHEN and CDR2 SYDVKM. The CDR3 runs 15 residues. The CDR3 DNA reads as TGTGCCAGCAGTGAGACTAGGGGGGCCTTGGAGACCCAGTACTTC. This encodes CASSETRGALETQYF.

To note about this clonotype: This likely comes from a read error, as the CDR3 has no conserved phenylalanine or tryptophan at its end. The V and J genes are TRBV28 and TRBJ2-5; no clear D. Germline CDR1 and CDR2: MDHEN and SYDVKM. The CDR3 has 15 amino acids. CDR3 in DNA: TGTGCCAGCAGTGTTCGAGGAACCCGGTCGGAGACACAGTACATC. It translates to CASSVRGTRSETQYI.

On this clonotype itself: The CDR3 ends on some other residue instead of the conserved phenylalanine or tryptophan, so this is likely a read error. The chain combines TRBV29-1 with TRBJ1-1, with a tentative D call TRBD1 (5 bases). The V gene's germline CDR1 is SQVTM and CDR2 ANQGSEA. The CDR3 consists of 14 residues. Trimming shortened V by 7 bases and J by 3 bases, and 18 bases separated the two germline ends. DNA for the CDR3: TGCAGCGGCCGCCGGGGGGGAGAGGACACTGAAGCTTTCTAT. Protein: CSGRRGGEDTEAFY.

CDR3 region: CASNVVTGGRNNEQFF. The CDR3 DNA reads as TGTGCCAGCAACGTAGTCACTGGCGGGAGAAACAATGAGCAGTTCTTC. This rearrangement joins TRBV7-9 to TRBJ2-1; the match to TRBD2 covers 7 bases. Germline values: CDR1 SEHNR, CDR2 FQNEAQ (reference sequence). The CDR3 contains 16 residues. With V trimmed by 7 bases and J by 5 bases, 14 bases remained unmatched.

About this clonotype: The CDR3 does not close with the conserved phenylalanine or tryptophan, likely indicating a read error. The DNA is omitted, as the CDR3 cannot be located on it reliably, and the CDR3 follows TCRdb's listing. The rearrangement uses TRBV11-2 and TRBJ1-5; whether TRBD1, the table's D call, matches the DNA was not checked. The germline V gene encodes CDR1 SGHAT and CDR2 FQNNGV. The CDR3 adds up to 17 amino acids, both ends counted. The CDR3 loop is CASSLVGVTRSNQPQPL.

About this clonotype itself: The junction shows a germline mismatch at one end, possibly a read error. The V and J genes are TRBV11-1 and TRBJ2-4; 13 nucleotides agree with TRBD2. CDR3 length: 17 residues. Germline V gene lookup returns CDR1 SGHAT and CDR2 FQDESV (reference sequence). CDR3 DNA: TGTGCCAGCAACTTTCCCGGGACTAGCGGGACCAAAAATATTCACTATTTC. This sequence encodes CASNFPGTSGTKNIHYF.

This clonotype has a single count. The V call is TRBV6-1, the J call TRBJ2-4, with 7 nucleotides matching TRBD1. This CDR3 spans 16 amino acids. The junction had 12 bases not matched to a gene; V was cut back by 5 bases and J by 5 bases. Germline V gives CDR1 MNHNS, CDR2 SASEGT. CDR3 bases: TGTGCCAGCAGTACCACAGGGGTGTTCGGCGAAAACATTCAGTACTTC. Its translation: CASSTTGVFGENIQYF.

A note on this clonotype: A junction end diverges from the germline sequence, so it may reflect a read error. The gene calls are TRBV6-2 or TRBV6-3 and TRBJ1-5, with D unclear. Germline CDR1 is MNHEY and CDR2 is SVGEGT. This CDR3 comprises 18 residues. CDR3 DNA sequence: TGTGCCAGCTGTTACTCGGCTGAGGAGTGGGATAGCAATCAGCCCCAGCACTTT. Its translation is CASCYSAEEWDSNQPQHF.

To note about this clonotype: Mismatch with germline at one junction end may stem from a read error. The gene calls are TRBV4-1 and TRBJ1-4; D call uncertain. The CDR3 extends over 12 amino acids. The V gene's germline CDR1 is MGHRA and CDR2 YSYEKL. CDR3 nucleotides: TGCGCCAGCAACCAACGGGAGGAAAAACTGTTTTTT. The encoded protein is CASNQREEKLFF.

This clonotype came up a few times. A read error may account for a junction end that differs from germline. The chain is built from TRBV29-1 and TRBJ2-1; tentative D call: TRBD2 (5 bases). This CDR3 contains 14 residues. Per the germline V gene, CDR1 is SQVTM and CDR2 is ANQGSEA. CDR3 DNA sequence: TGTAGCGCTGTTCTAGGTGGGATGTTCGGTGAGCGGTTCTTC. Translating it yields CSAVLGGMFGERFF.

Details on this clonotype: The conserved phenylalanine or tryptophan is not found at the CDR3 terminus, so this likely reflects a read error. No DNA is shown, since the ends of the CDR3 on it are uncertain; the CDR3 is the one TCRdb lists. The chain carries TRBV5-6 and TRBJ2-5. Counting both end residues, the CDR3 totals 15 amino acids. The germline gives CDR1 SGHDT, CDR2 YYEEEE. CDR3 in amino acids: CASSLVAGSQETRYL.

Concerning this clonotype: The junction does not match germline at one end; this may be a read error. V is TRBV4-2 and J is TRBJ2-1; tentative D call: TRBD1 (5 bases). The germline gives CDR1 LGHNA, CDR2 YNFKEQ. The CDR3 length is 16 residues. The CDR3 bases are TGTACCAGTAGCCAATATGGTGGCAGGGCAAATAGGGAGCAGTTCTTC. It specifies CTSSQYGGRANREQFF.

Many counts were recorded for this clonotype. This chain uses TRBV18 with TRBJ1-2, with D possibly matching TRBD1 (5 bases). The CDR3 totals 13 residues. Germline lookup yields CDR1 KGHSH and CDR2 LQKENI. V lost 3 bases and J lost 1, with 6 bases in between. CDR3 bases: TGTGCCAGCTCACCGACAGATAACTATGGCTACACCTTC. It translates to CASSPTDNYGYTF.

Notes on this clonotype: The germline gene is not matched at one end of the junction; a read error may be the cause. This chain connects TRBV6-1 to TRBJ2-1; TRBD2 agrees at 8 bases. CDR3 length equals 12 residues. Germline CDR1 is MNHNS and CDR2 is SASEGT. The CDR3: CASREAGDEQFF. The CDR3 DNA sequence: TGTGCCAGCAGAGAAGCGGGGGATGAGCAGTTCTTC.

A note on this clonotype: Relative to the germline gene, one junction end is altered; a read error may explain this. The chain couples TRBV28 to TRBJ1-1, with a tentative D call TRBD1 (5 bases). The CDR3 has 16 amino acids. Looked up from germline, CDR1 is MDHEN and CDR2 is SYDVKM. This CDR3 reads CASSLSGSGLWTEAFF. CDR3 in DNA: TGTGCTAGCAGTTTATCTGGTTCGGGACTGTGGACTGAAGCTTTCTTT.

The V gene is TRBV29-1, the J gene TRBJ2-1; no clear D gene. Trimming removed 5 bases from V and 8 bases from J, with 19 bases in between. The V gene's germline CDR1 is SQVTM and CDR2 ANQGSEA. CDR3 length: 14 amino acids. The CDR3 coding sequence is TGCAGCGTTAGTATGACTGCAAGGGTCGATGAGCAGTTCTTC. Residues: CSVSMTARVDEQFF.

As to this clonotype: No conserved phenylalanine or tryptophan is present at the end of the CDR3, so a read error is the likely explanation. The chain links TRBV30 to TRBJ1-2, with D unclear. This CDR3 is 14 amino acids long. Germline CDR1 GTSNPN, CDR2 SVGIG (reference sequence). V was cut by 1 base and J by 6 bases, with 15 bases left in between. The CDR3 loop reads CAWSAQTRDHGYTI. CDR3 bases: TGTGCCTGGAGTGCCCAGACAAGGGATCATGGCTACACCATC.

As concerns this clonotype: One end of the junction fails to match germline, which may point to a read error. The chain carries TRBV29-1 and TRBJ1-2; TRBD1 matches at 9 bases. Germline CDR1 reads SQVTM; CDR2 reads ANQGSEA. The CDR3 runs to 13 residues. The CDR3 loop is CIVRTGGAHGYIF. CDR3 DNA: TGCATCGTCCGAACAGGGGGCGCCCATGGCTACATCTTC.

Turning to this clonotype: The junction does not match germline at one end; this may be a read error. This chain uses TRBV6-1 with TRBJ2-7; maybe TRBD1 (6 bases). This CDR3 has 13 amino acids. Germline V CDR1 and CDR2: MNHNS, SASEGT. The CDR3 region has the DNA TGTGCCAACAGTCCGGGACATATCTACGAGCAGTACTTC. This gives the protein CANSPGHIYEQYF.

Remarks on this clonotype: A junction boundary mismatches the germline segment, possibly from a read error. The chain recombines TRBV29-1 with TRBJ2-7; 9 nucleotides match TRBD1. Looked up from germline, CDR1 is SQVTM and CDR2 is ANQGSEA. CDR3 length: 14 amino acids. In DNA, the CDR3 is TGCAGCACCAGCCGAGAGGGACAGGGAGACGAGCGGTACTTC. It specifies CSTSREGQGDERYF.

This clonotype was seen a single time. Without the conserved terminal phenylalanine or tryptophan, this CDR3 likely stems from a read error. V gene TRBV12-3 or TRBV12-4 combines with J gene TRBJ1-3; no definite D call. CDR3 length equals 13 residues. V was cut by 8 bases and J by 0 bases, with 8 bases left in between. The CDR3 loop reads CASAGNSGNTIYL. DNA of the CDR3: TGTGCCAGCGCTGGGAACTCTGGAAACACCATATATCTT.